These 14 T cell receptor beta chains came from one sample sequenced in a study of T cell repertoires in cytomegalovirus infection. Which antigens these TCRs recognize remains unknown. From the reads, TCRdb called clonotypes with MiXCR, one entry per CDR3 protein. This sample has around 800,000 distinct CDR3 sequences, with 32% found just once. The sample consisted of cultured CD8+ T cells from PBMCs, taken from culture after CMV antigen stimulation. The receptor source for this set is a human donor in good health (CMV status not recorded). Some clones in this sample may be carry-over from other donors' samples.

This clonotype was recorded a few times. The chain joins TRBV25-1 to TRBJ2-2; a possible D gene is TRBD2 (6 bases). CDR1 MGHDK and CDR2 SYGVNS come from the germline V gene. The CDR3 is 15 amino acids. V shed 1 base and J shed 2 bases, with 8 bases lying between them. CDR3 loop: CASSEFSGNTGELFF. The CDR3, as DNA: TGTGCCAGCAGTGAATTTAGCGGAAACACCGGGGAGCTGTTTTTT.

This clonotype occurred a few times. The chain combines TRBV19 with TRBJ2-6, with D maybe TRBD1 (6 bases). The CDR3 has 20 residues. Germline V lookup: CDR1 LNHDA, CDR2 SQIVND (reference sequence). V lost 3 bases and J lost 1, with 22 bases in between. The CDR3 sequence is CASSMSGTFILPSGANVLTF. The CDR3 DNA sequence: TGTGCCAGTAGTATGTCCGGGACATTTATCCTCCCGTCTGGGGCCAACGTCCTGACTTTC.

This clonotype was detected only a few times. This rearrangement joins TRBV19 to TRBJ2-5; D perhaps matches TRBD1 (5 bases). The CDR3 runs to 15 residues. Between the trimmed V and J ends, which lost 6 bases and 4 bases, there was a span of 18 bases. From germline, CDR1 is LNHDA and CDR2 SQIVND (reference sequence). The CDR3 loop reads CASSPAGRWGETQYF. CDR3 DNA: TGTGCCAGTAGCCCCGCAGGGCGGTGGGGAGAGACCCAGTACTTC.

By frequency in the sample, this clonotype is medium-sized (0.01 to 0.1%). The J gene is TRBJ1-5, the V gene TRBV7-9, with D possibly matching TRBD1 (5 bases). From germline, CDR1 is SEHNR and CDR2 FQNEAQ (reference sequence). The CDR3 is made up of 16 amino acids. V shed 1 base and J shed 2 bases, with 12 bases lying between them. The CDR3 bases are TGTGCCAGCAGCTTAGGATCCGACAGCCGCAATCAGCCCCAGCATTTT. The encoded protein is CASSLGSDSRNQPQHF. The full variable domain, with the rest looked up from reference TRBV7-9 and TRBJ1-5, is DTGVSQNPRHKITKRGQNVTFRCDPISEHNRLYWYRQTLGQGPEFLTYFQNEAQLEKSRLLSDRFSAERPKGSFSTLEIQRTEQGDSAMYLCASSLGSDSRNQPQHFGDGTRLSIL.

The CDR3 protein is CASLSNYEQYV. CDR3 coding DNA: TGTGCCAGCCTAAGCAACTACGAGCAGTACGTC. The genes are TRBV2 and TRBJ2-7, with D uncertain. Germline V gives CDR1 SNHLY, CDR2 FYNNEI. V was cut by 8 bases and J by 3 bases, with 8 bases left in between. The CDR3 runs 11 residues.

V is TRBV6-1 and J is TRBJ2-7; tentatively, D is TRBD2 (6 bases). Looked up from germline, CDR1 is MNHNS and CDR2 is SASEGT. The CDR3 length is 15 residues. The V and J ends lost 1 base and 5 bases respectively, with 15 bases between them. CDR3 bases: TGTGCCAGCAGTGAAGGGGAGGCCAGGCTTGACGAGCAGTACTTC. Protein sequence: CASSEGEARLDEQYF.

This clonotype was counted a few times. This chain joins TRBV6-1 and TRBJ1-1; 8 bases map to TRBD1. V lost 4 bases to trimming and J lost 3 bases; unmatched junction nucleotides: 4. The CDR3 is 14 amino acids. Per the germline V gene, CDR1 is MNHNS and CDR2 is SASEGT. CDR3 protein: CASSVRQGHTEAFF. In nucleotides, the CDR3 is TGTGCCAGCAGTGTTCGACAGGGGCACACTGAAGCTTTCTTT.

CDR3 loop: CASSTGANYGYTF. As DNA, the CDR3 is TGTGCCAGCAGCACAGGGGCAAACTATGGCTACACCTTC. J is TRBJ1-2 and V is TRBV19; 7 nucleotides agree with TRBD1. The CDR3 extends over 13 amino acids. Unmatched junction bases numbered 6, after V lost 9 bases and J lost 2 bases. The germline CDR1 and CDR2 sequences are LNHDA and SQIVND (reference sequence).

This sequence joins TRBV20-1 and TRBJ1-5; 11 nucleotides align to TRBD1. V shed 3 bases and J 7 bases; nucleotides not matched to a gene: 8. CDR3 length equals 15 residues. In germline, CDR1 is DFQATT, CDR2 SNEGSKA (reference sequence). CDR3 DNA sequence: TGCAGTGCTAGTCTTAGGGGACAGGGGGACCAGCCCCAGCATTTT. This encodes CSASLRGQGDQPQHF.

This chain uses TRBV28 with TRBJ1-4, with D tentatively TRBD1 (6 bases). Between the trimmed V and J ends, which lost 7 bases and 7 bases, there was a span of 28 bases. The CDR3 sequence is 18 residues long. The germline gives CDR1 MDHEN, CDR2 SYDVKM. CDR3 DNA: TGTGCCAGCACCCCTTTGGGGGGGCGAGGGTTAGATGTTGAAAAACTGTTTTTT. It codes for CASTPLGGRGLDVEKLFF.

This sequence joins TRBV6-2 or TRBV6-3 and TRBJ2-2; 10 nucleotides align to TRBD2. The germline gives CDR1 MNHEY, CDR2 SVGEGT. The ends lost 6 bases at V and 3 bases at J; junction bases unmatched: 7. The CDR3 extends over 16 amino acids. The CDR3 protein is CASSPVLAGDTGELFF. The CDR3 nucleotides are TGTGCCAGCAGCCCAGTCCTAGCGGGGGACACCGGGGAGCTGTTTTTT.

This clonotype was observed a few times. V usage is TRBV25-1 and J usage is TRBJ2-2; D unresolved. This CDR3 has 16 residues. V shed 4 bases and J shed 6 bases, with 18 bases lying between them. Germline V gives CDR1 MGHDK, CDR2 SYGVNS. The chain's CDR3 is CASSADTDRSPGELFF. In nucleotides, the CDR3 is TGTGCCAGCAGTGCAGACACAGATCGAAGTCCCGGGGAGCTGTTTTTT.

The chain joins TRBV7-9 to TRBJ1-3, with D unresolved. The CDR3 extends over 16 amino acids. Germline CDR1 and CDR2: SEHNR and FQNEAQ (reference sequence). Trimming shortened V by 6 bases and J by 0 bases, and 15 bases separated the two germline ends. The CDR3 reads CASSWASKSSGNTIYF. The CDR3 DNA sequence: TGTGCCAGCAGTTGGGCTTCCAAGAGCTCTGGAAACACCATATATTTT.

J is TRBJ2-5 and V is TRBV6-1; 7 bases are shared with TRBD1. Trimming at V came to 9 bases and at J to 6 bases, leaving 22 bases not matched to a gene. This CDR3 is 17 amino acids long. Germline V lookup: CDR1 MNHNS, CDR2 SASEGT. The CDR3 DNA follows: TGTGCCAGATGGTCTATGGGGAAAAGACGACAGGGCAAGACCCAGTACTTC. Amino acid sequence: CARWSMGKRRQGKTQYF.